This TCR beta chain derives from a study of cytomegalovirus exposure and HLA in healthy donors. Whole-study context: A prior study identified 100 million to 130 million unique TCR beta sequences from 200 million or so T cells. Whole-study results and caveats: Later on, a genetic analysis was performed. It linked a missense variant in DCLRE1C with V- and J-gene trimming of TCR beta. Reports indicate that TCR beta sequences accurately predicted the HLA-A and HLA-B alleles of most subjects. There were reportedly fewer N-insertions in an Asian-associated ancestry cluster than the approximately 670-donor mean, in a later analysis.

Germline loops: CDR1 SGHKS, CDR2 YYEKEE (reference sequence). This CDR3 is 19 amino acids long. Trimming took 2 bases from V and 4 from J; bases not matched to a gene: 11. The study ran its PCR with 60 Vbeta and 13 Jbeta primers. TCRdb keeps only in-frame clones here, not all; method: immunoSEQ multiplex PCR. The table lists approximately 87,000 clones, roughly 79% of them singletons. In the case of this clone: The antigen remains unidentified.

The receptor comes from a woman in her seventies in good health and CMV-seropositive. Specimen: PBMCs. The chain links TRBV5-5 to TRBJ2-2; 13 bases agree with TRBD2. CDR3 residues: CASSFMGLAGIAGTGELFF. CDR3 in DNA: TGTGCCAGCAGCTTCATGGGACTAGCGGGAATCGCGGGCACCGGGGAGCTGTTTTTT.